The T cell receptor beta chain under discussion was sequenced for a study of cytomegalovirus exposure and HLA in healthy donors. Findings and caveats of the study: Rare TCR sequences dominated, though some public TCRs recurred in many donors. The study flagged approximately 180 TCR beta chains as cytomegalovirus-associated.

V gave up 6 bases and J gave up 0 bases; unmatched junction bases: 4. Germline CDR1 is SEHNR and CDR2 is FQNEAQ (reference sequence). This CDR3 is 14 amino acids long. Amplification used 60 Vbeta primers and 13 Jbeta primers. The data were produced by immunoSEQ multiplex PCR, yet TCRdb's version contains in-frame clones alone and is incomplete. The sample lists 150,000 to 200,000 clones, around 75% occurring once. With respect to this clone: Its cognate antigen is unknown.

The sequenced sample was PBMCs. This clonotype was obtained from a woman aged 30 to 39 in good health and CMV-seropositive. This sequence joins TRBV7-9 and TRBJ1-2; 7 positions match TRBD1. DNA of the CDR3: TGTGCCAGCAGGCCCGGGACAGCTAACTATGGCTACACCTTC. Translating gives CASRPGTANYGYTF.